This record concerns one T cell receptor (beta chain) sequence. This table comes from immunoSEQ multiplex PCR, and its TCRdb copy is limited to in-frame clones, with some not included. The data show 90,000 or so clones, with around 89% seen just once and around 4.5% held by the top ten. The data originate from a study of blood T cell repertoires in COVID-19. With V trimmed by 6 bases and J by 5 bases, 10 bases remained unmatched. The germline CDR1 and CDR2 sequences are LNHDA and SQIVND (reference sequence). The CDR3 covers 16 residues. Sequenced material: peripheral blood. V usage is TRBV19 and J usage is TRBJ1-5; 10 bases agree with TRBD1. The sequence derives from a woman older than 75 with active or convalescent COVID-19. The CDR3 here is CASRGDPGQGYQPQHF. The CDR3, as DNA: TGTGCCAGTAGGGGGGATCCGGGACAGGGGTATCAGCCCCAGCATTTT.